The TCR beta chain under discussion was sequenced for a study of radiation and T cells in renal cell carcinoma (dated by TCRdb to about 2020). In terms of the full investigation: Samples came from a clinical trial, in which primary renal cell carcinomas received 15 Gy stereotactic body radiation therapy followed by nephrectomy 4 weeks later. In total, 50 or so samples, comprising 26 tumors and roughly 27 peripheral blood samples, were subjected to TCR beta sequencing. In the approximately 53 samples combined, some 4,000,000 unique CDR3 nucleotide sequences were found, encoding some 2,500,000 unique CDR3 amino acid sequences.

On the study overall, not on this receptor specifically: An increase in top tumor clonotypes in blood was observed from baseline to 2 weeks post-radiation, followed by contraction by 4 weeks, which was taken to suggest transient expansion of tumor-resident clones. Dynamics of the blood repertoire were not tracked past 4 weeks after treatment. Because the trial had a single-armed design, the trial could not examine how radiation dose or scheduling affected the TCR repertoire. Because no pretreatment tumor biopsies were available, whether clonotypes were present in the tumor at baseline could not be determined.

The V end loses 0 bases and the J end loses 8 bases, and a stretch of 9 bases separates them. In the germline V gene, CDR1 corresponds to SGHDT and CDR2 to YYEEEE. The CDR3 numbers 13 residues from cysteine through phenylalanine. Just the 39-base CDR3 DNA is kept, in frame starting at base 1. Concerning this clone: The antigen it recognizes is unknown. Base qualities are missing; no much larger clone stands one base away.

TCR beta libraries were generated from genomic DNA with the immunoSEQ kit, following the manufacturer's recommendations. For library preparation, a first multiplex PCR was performed with proprietary primers, followed by a second PCR in which unique barcodes were added, and bead cleanups were performed after each round. A positive control reaction and a negative control reaction, both provided in the kit, were run with every batch of samples. The final libraries were assessed on an Agilent 4200 TapeStation D1000 ScreenTape, pooled by volume, and quantified by qPCR. Sequencing was performed on an Illumina NextSeq500 with a MidOutput 150-cycle cartridge, and 156 Read1 and 15 Index1 cycles were run with kit custom primers. The pooled library was loaded at roughly 1 pM with about 20% PhiX control spiked in. From the authors' description of their analysis: Vendor-processed data were analyzed in R, with a clonotype defined as all T cells sharing the same CDR3 nucleotide sequence. In the clone abundance analyses, frequencies were normalized to the 10,000 most abundant clones in each sample. Public T cell clones, which averaged fewer than five per sample, were removed prior to analysis. Tumor-enriched clonotypes and baseline blood-enriched clonotypes were defined as those with an abundance difference of at least 32-fold between compartments. A beta-binomial differential abundance model was used to identify clonotypes that expanded or contracted between blood time points. The Baroni-Urbani and Buser coefficient was used to measure tumor-blood repertoire similarity, and groups were compared with two-tailed Wilcoxon tests in R. The immuneACCESS repertoire file appears here via TCRdb, limited to in-frame rearrangements. These files lack a portion of the clones; in checked studies, under half of the deficit traces to unresolved V genes, and the cause of the others is not known. The V and J calls and the clone size are those of that table, but D and trimming were determined from the DNA. Across this sample there are 120,000 to 150,000 clones, with 88% seen only once. 4.1% of the sample rests with the top ten.

The time point label here, explained by the study, means: baseline pretreatment blood. Reading the label with the study, this specimen's treatment or condition is: 15 Gy SBRT to primary tumor, nephrectomy 4 weeks later. To follow tumor-enriched clonotypes, peripheral blood was collected serially from radiation-treated patients at baseline and again at 2 weeks and 4 weeks after SBRT. Every patient had renal cell carcinoma of clear cell pathology. The QIAamp DNA Blood Mini Kit (Qiagen) was used to prepare genomic DNA for TCR sequencing. Samples were included in the analyses only if all quality control checks were passed.

This TCR came from a woman aged 70 to 79 with renal cell carcinoma. The chain uses TRBV5-6 and TRBJ2-1; TRBD1 could be the D gene, as 5 bases match. Specimen: blood, collected from a patient whose treatment included radiotherapy and nephrectomy. The nucleotide sequence reads TGTGCCAGCAGCTTGGCCGCCAGGGATGAGCAGTTCTTC. The encoded protein is CASSLAARDEQFF.